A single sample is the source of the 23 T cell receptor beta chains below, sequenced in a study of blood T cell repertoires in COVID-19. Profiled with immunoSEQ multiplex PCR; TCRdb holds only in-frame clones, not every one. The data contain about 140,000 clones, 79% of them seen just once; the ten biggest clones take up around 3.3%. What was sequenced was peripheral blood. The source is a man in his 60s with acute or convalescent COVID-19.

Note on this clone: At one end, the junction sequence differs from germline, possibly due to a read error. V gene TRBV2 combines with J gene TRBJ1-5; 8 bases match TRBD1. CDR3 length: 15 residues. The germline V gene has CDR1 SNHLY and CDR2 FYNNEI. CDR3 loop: CASSEGQGFSQPQHF. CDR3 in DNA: TGTGCCAGCAGCGAAGGACAGGGCTTTAGTCAGCCCCAGCATTTT.

The CDR3 loop reads CATSRDLGGRDTIYF. Here the CDR3 DNA reads TGTGCCACCAGCAGAGATCTCGGGGGGCGAGACACCATATATTTT. V is TRBV15 and J is TRBJ1-3; tentative D call: TRBD1 (6 bases). The CDR3 is 15 amino acids. Between the trimmed V and J ends, which lost 0 bases and 8 bases, there was a span of 14 bases. Germline-derived CDR1 and CDR2 are LNHNV and YYDKDF (reference sequence).

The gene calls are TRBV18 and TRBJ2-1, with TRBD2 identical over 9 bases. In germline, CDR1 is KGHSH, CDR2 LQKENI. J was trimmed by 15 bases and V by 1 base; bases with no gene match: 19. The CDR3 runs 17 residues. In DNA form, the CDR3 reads TGTGCCAGCTCACCACTTCGGGGCGCGGGCGGGAGGGCCGATGCGTTCTTC. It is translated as CASSPLRGAGGRADAFF.

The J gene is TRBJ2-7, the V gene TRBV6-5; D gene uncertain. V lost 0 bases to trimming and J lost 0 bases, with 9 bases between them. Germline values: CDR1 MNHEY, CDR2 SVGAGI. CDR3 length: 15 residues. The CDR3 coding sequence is TGTGCCAGCAGTTACTCTTCGACAACCTCCTACGAGCAGTACTTC. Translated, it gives CASSYSSTTSYEQYF.

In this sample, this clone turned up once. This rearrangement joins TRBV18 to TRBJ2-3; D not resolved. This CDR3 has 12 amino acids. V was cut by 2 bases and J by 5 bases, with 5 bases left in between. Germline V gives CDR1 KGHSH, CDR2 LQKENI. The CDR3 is CASSPRRDTQYF. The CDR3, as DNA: TGTGCCAGCTCACCAAGGAGAGATACGCAGTATTTT. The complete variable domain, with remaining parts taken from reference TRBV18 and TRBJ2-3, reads NAGVMQNPRHLVRRRGQEARLRCSPMKGHSHVYWYRQLPEEGLKFMVYLQKENIIDESGMPKERFSAEFPKEGPSILRIQQVVRGDSAAYFCASSPRRDTQYFGPGTRLTVL.

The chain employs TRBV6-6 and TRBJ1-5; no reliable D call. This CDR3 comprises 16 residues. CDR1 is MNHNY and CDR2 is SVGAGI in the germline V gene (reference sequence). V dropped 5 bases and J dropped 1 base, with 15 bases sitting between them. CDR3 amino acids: CASSRDPPESNQPQHF. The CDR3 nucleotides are TGTGCCAGCAGTCGGGATCCCCCGGAGAGCAATCAGCCCCAGCATTTT.

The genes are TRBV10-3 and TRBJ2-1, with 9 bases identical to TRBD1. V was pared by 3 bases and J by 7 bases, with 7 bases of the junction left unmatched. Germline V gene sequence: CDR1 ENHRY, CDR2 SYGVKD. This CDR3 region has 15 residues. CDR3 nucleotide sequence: TGTGCCATCAGTGATGGGGACAGGGTTAAGAATGAGCAGTTCTTC. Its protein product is CAISDGDRVKNEQFF.

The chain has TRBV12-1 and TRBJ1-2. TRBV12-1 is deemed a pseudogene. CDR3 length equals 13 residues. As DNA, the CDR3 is TGTGCCAGCAGCTTTACGGGGGTCTATGGCTACACCTTC. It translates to CASSFTGVYGYTF.

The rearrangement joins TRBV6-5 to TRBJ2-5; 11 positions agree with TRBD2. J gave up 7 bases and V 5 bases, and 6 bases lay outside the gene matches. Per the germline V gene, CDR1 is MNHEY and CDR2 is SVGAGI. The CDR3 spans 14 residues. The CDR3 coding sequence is TGTGCCAGCAGTCAACTAGCGGGAGAGGGGACCCAGTACTTC. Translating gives CASSQLAGEGTQYF.

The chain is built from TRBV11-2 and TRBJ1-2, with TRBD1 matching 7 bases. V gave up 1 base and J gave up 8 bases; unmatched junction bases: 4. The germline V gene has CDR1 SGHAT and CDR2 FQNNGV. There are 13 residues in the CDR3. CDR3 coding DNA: TGTGCCAGCAGCTTAGCGGCGACAGGGGGCTACACCTTC. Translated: CASSLAATGGYTF. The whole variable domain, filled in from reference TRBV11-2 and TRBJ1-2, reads EAGVAQSPRYKIIEKRQSVAFWCNPISGHATLYWYQQILGQGPKLLIQFQNNGVVDDSQLPKDRFSAERLKGVDSTLKIQPAKLEDSAVYLCASSLAATGGYTFGSGTRLTVV.

The CDR3 reads CASSADAGGRANVLTF. The CDR3 bases are TGTGCCAGCAGCGCCGATGCTGGGGGCAGGGCCAACGTCCTGACTTTC. The chain combines TRBV5-6 with TRBJ2-6; possible D gene TRBD1, 6 bases. Germline V CDR1 and CDR2: SGHDT, YYEEEE. Trimming removed 4 bases from V and 5 bases from J, with 16 bases in between. This CDR3 has 16 residues.

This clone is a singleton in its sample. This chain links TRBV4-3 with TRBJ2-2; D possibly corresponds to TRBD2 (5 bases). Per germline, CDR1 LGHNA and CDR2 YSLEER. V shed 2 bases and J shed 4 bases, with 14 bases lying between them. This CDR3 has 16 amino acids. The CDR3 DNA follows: TGCGCCAGCAGCCAAACTAGGGTGGGGATCACCGGGGAGCTGTTTTTT. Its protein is CASSQTRVGITGELFF.

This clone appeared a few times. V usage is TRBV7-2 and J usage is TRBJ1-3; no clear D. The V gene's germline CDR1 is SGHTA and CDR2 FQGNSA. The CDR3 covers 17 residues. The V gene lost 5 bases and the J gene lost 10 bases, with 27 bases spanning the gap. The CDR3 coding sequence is TGTGCCAGCAGCCTTACGCGGACGGCGGGCGGCGGAGGTACCATATATTTT. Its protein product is CASSLTRTAGGGGTIYF.

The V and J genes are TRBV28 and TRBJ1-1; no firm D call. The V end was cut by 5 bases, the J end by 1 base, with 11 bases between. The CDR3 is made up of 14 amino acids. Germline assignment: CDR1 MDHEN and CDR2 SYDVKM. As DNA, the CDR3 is TGTGCCAGCAGTAAGTTTGGCCCGAACACTGAAGCTTTCTTT. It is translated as CASSKFGPNTEAFF.

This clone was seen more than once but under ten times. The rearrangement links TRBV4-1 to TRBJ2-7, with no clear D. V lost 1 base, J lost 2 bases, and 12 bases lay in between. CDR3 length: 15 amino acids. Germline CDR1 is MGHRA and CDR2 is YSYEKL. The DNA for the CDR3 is TGCGCCAGCAGCCAAGGGCTAGTGAATGCCTACGAGCAGTACTTC. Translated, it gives CASSQGLVNAYEQYF.

CDR3: CASSQDFLGEQPQHF. The CDR3, as DNA: TGTGCCAGCAGCCAAGATTTCCTTGGGGAGCAGCCCCAGCATTTT. V is TRBV3-1 (or the pseudogene TRBV3-2) and J is TRBJ1-5; D not resolved. Trimming pared 0 bases from V and 7 bases from J, leaving 13 bases between. This CDR3 has 15 residues. Germline V gene sequence: CDR1 LGHDT, CDR2 YNNKEL (reference sequence).

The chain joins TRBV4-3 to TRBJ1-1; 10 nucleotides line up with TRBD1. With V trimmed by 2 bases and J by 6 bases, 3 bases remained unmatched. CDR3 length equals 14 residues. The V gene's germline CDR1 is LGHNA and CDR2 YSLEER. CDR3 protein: CASSQRDRGSEAFF. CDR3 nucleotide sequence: TGCGCCAGCAGCCAACGGGACAGGGGCTCTGAAGCTTTCTTT.

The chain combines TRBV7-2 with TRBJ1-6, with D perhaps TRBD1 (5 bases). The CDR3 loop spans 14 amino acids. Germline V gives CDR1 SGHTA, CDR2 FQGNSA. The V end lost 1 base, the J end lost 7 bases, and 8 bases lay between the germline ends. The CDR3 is CASSLGGDNSPLHF. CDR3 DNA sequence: TGTGCCAGCAGCTTAGGGGGGGACAATTCACCCCTCCACTTT.

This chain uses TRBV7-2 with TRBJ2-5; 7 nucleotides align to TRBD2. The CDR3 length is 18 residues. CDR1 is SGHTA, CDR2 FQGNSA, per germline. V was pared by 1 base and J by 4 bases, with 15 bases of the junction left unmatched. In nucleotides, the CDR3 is TGTGCCAGCAGCTTAGAACGCCGGGTCGCTAGCGGAAGAGAGACCCAGTACTTC. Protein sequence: CASSLERRVASGRETQYF.

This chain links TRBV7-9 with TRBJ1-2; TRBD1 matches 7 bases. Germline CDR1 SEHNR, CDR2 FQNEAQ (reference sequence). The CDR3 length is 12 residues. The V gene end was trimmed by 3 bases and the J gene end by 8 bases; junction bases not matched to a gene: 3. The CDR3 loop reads CASSFTGVGYTF. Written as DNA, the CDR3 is TGTGCCAGCAGCTTCACAGGGGTGGGCTACACCTTC. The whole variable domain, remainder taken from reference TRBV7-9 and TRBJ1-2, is DTGVSQNPRHKITKRGQNVTFRCDPISEHNRLYWYRQTLGQGPEFLTYFQNEAQLEKSRLLSDRFSAERPKGSFSTLEIQRTEQGDSAMYLCASSFTGVGYTFGSGTRLTVV.

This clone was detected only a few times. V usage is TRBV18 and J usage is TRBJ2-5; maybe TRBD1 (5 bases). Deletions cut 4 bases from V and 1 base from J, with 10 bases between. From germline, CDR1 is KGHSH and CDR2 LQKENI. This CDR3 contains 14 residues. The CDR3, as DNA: TGTGCCAGCTCACTCCCAGGGCCCCAAGAGACCCAGTACTTC. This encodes CASSLPGPQETQYF.

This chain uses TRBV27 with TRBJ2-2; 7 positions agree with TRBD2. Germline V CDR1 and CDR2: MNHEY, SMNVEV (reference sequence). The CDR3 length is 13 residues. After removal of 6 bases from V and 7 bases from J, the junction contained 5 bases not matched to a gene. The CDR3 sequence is CASRSGTVGELFF. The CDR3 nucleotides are TGTGCCAGCAGGAGCGGGACGGTCGGGGAGCTGTTTTTT.

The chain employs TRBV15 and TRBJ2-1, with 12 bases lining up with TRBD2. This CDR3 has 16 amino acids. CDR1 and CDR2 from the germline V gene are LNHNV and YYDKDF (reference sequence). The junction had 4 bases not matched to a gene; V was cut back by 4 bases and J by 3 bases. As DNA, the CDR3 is TGTGCCACCAGCAAACTAGCGGGAGGTGGCTACAATGAGCAGTTCTTC. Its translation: CATSKLAGGGYNEQFF.